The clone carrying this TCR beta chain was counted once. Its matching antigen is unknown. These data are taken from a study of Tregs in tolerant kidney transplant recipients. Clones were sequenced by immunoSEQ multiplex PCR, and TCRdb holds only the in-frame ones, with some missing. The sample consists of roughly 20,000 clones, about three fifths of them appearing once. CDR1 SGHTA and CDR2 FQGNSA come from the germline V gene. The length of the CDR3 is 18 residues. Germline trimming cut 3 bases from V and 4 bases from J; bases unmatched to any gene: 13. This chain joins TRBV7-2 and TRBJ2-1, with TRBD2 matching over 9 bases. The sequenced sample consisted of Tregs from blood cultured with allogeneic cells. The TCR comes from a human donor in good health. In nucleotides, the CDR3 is TGTGCCAGCAGCTTCAAGACTAGCGGCTCACGAAAATACAATGAGCAGTTCTTC. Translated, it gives CASSFKTSGSRKYNEQFF.